This paragraph reports one T cell receptor beta chain. CDR3 length: 15 amino acids. Germline V gene sequence: CDR1 SGHRS, CDR2 YFSETQ. The germline V and J ends were trimmed by 0 bases and 0 bases, with 9 bases remaining between them. MiXCR was run by TCRdb on the RT-PCR reads, yielding one entry per CDR3 protein. Of about 680,000 distinct CDR3 sequences detected, 12% to 15% appear once; the ten largest clones hold around 3.3%. This TCR came from a female donor in good health, serving as a healthy control. The chain recombines TRBV5-1 with TRBJ1-1; perhaps TRBD1 as D (5 bases). The sample taken for sequencing was memory CD4+ T cells from blood. The CDR3 spells CASSLGGAVNTEAFF. The CDR3 DNA follows: TGCGCCAGCAGCTTGGGAGGGGCTGTGAACACTGAAGCTTTCTTT.